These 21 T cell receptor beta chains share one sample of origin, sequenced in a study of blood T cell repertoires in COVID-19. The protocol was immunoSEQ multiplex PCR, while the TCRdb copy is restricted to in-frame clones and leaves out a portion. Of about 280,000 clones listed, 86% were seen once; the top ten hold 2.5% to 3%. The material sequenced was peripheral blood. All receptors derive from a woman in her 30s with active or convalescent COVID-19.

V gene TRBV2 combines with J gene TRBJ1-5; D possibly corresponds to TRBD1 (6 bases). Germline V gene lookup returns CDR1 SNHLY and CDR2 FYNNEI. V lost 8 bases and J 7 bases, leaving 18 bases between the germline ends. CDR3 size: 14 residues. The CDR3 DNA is TGTGCCAGCGAGGGGGGGTCGTCGGCCCAGCCCCAGCATTTT. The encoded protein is CASEGGSSAQPQHF.

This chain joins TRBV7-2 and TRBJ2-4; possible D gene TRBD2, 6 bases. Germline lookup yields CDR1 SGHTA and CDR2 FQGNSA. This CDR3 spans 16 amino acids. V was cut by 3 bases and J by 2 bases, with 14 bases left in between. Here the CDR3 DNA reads TGTGCCAGCAGCTTGGGATGGGGCGGGACCAAAAACATTCAGTACTTC. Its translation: CASSLGWGGTKNIQYF.

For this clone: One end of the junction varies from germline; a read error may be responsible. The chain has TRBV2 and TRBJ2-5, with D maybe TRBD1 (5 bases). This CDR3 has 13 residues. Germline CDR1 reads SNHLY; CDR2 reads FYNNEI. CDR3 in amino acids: CASTEGRGQTQYF. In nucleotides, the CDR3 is TGTGCCAGCACTGAAGGAAGGGGTCAGACCCAGTACTTC.

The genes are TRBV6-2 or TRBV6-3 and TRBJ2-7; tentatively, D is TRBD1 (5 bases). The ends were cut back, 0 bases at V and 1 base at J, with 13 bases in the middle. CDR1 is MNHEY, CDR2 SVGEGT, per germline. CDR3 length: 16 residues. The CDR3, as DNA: TGTGCCAGCAGTTACTCTTCAGGGAAACCTTCCTACGAGCAGTACTTC. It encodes CASSYSSGKPSYEQYF.

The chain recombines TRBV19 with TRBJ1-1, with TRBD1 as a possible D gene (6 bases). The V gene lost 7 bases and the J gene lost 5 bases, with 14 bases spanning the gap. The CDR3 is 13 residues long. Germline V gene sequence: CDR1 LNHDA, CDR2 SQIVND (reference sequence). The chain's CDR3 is CASTLTGFTEAFF. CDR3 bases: TGTGCCAGTACTTTGACAGGATTTACTGAAGCTTTCTTT.

CDR3: CSVEPTGSGYGYTF. In DNA form, the CDR3 reads TGCAGCGTTGAGCCGACAGGGAGTGGCTATGGCTACACCTTC. The gene calls are TRBV29-1 and TRBJ1-2; 7 bases match TRBD1. Germline V gene sequence: CDR1 SQVTM, CDR2 ANQGSEA. The V segment lost 3 bases and the J segment 4 bases; nucleotides outside the gene matches: 8. This CDR3 spans 14 amino acids.

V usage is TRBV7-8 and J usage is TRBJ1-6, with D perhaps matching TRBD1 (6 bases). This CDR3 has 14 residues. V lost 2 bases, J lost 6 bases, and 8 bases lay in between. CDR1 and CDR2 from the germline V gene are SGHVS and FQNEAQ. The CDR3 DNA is TGTGCCAGCAGCTTACCAGGGGTTAATTCACCCCTCCACTTT. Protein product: CASSLPGVNSPLHF.

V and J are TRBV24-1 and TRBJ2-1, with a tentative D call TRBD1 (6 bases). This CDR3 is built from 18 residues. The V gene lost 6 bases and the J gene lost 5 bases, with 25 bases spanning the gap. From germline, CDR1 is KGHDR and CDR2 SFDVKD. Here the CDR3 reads CATSNPLSNREQDNEQFF. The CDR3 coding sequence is TGTGCCACCAGTAATCCCTTATCCAACAGGGAGCAGGACAATGAGCAGTTCTTC.

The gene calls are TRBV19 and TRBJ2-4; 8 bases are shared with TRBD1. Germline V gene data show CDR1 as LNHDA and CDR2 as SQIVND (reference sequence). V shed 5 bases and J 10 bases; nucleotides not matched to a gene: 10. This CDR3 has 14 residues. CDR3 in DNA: TGTGCCAGTAGTCCAACGCCGACAGGGGTTATTCAGTACTTC. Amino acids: CASSPTPTGVIQYF.

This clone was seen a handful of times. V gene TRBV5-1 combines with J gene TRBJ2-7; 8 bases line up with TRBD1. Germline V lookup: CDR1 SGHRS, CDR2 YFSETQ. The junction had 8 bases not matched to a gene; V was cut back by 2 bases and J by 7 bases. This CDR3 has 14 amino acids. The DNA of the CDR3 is TGCGCCAGCAGCTTAGAATCAGGGGGCAATGAGCAGTACTTC. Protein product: CASSLESGGNEQYF.

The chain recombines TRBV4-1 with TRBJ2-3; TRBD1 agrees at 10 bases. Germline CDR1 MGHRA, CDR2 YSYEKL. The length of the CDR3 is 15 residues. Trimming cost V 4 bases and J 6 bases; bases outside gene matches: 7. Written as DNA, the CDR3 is TGCGCCAGCAGCCCTTTCGGACAGGGGGATGATACGCAGTATTTT. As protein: CASSPFGQGDDTQYF.

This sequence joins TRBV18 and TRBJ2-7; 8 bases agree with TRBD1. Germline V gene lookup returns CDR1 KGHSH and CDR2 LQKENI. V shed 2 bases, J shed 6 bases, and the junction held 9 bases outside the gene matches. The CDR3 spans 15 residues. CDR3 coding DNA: TGTGCCAGCTCACCAAGGGACAGGATTCTTGGCGAGCAGTACTTC. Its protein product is CASSPRDRILGEQYF.

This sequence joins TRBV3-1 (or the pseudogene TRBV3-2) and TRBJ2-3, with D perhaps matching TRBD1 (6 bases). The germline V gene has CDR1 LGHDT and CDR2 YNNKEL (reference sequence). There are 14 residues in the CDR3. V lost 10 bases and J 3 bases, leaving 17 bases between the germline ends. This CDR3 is CATVAGEYTDTQYF. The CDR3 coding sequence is TGTGCCACGGTAGCAGGGGAGTATACAGATACGCAGTATTTT.

The CDR3 here is CASSKQGASYNSPLHF. CDR3 nucleotide sequence: TGTGCCAGCAGTAAACAGGGGGCGAGCTATAATTCACCCCTCCACTTT. The chain recombines TRBV2 with TRBJ1-6, with 9 bases identical to TRBD1. From germline, CDR1 is SNHLY and CDR2 FYNNEI. Trimming at V came to 5 bases and at J to 3 bases, leaving 5 bases not matched to a gene. CDR3 size: 16 residues.

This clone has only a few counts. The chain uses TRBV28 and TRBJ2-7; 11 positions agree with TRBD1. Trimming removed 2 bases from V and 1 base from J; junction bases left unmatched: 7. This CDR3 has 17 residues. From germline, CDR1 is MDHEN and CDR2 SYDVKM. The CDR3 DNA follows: TGTGCCAGCAGTTTAGGGGGACAGGGGGTTCCTTCCTACGAGCAGTACTTC. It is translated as CASSLGGQGVPSYEQYF.

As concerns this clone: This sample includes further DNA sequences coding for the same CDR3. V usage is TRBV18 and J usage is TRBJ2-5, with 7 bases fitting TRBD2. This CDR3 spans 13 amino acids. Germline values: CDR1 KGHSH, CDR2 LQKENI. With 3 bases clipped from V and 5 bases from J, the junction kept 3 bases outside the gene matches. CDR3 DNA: TGTGCCAGCTCACCGGGGGGGAAGGAGACCCAGTACTTC. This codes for CASSPGGKETQYF. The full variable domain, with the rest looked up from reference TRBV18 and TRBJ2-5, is NAGVMQNPRHLVRRRGQEARLRCSPMKGHSHVYWYRQLPEEGLKFMVYLQKENIIDESGMPKERFSAEFPKEGPSILRIQQVVRGDSAAYFCASSPGGKETQYFGPGTRLLVL.

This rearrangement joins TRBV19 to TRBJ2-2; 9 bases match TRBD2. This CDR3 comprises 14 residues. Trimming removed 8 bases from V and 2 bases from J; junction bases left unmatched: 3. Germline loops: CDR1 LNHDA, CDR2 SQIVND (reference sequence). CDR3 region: CASGTSLNTGELFF. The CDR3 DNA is TGTGCCAGTGGGACTAGCCTTAACACCGGGGAGCTGTTTTTT.

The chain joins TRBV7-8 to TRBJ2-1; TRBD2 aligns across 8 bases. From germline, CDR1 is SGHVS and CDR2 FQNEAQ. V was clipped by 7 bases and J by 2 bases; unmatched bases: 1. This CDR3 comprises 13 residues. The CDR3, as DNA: TGTGCCAGCACCGGGGGGGCCTACAATGAGCAGTTCTTC. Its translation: CASTGGAYNEQFF.

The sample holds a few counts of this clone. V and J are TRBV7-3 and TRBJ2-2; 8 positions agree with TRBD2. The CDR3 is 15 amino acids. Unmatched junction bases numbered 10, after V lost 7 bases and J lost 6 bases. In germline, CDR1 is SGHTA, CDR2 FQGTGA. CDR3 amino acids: CASTLRGAGAGELFF. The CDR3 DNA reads TGTGCCAGCACCCTCCGGGGAGCGGGGGCCGGGGAGCTGTTTTTT.

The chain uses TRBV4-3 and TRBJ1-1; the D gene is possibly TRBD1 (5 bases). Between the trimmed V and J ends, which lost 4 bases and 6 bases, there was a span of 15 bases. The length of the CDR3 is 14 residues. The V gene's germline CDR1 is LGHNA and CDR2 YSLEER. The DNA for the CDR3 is TGCGCCAGCAGCCTTATAGGCGGAGGGGCTGAAGCTTTCTTT. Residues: CASSLIGGGAEAFF.

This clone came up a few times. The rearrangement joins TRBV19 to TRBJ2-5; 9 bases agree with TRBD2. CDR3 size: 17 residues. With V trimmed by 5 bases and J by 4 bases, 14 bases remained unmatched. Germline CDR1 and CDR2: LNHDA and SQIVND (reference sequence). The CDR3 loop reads CASSSKSRGGAGETQYF. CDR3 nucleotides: TGTGCCAGTAGTTCAAAAAGTCGCGGGGGGGCGGGAGAGACCCAGTACTTC.